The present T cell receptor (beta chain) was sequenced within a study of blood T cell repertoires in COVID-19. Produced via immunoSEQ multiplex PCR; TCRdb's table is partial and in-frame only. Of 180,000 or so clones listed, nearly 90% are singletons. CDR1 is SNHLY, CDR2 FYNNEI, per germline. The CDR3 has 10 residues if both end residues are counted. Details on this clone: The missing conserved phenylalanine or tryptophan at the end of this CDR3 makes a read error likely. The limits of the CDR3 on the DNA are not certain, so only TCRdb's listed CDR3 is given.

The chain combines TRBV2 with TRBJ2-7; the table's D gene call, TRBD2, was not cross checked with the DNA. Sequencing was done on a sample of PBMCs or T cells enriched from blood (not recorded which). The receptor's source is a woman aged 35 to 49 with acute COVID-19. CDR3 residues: CASSLLAGRR.